This TCR beta chain was sequenced during a study of shared clonotypes between healthy human individuals. Overall study: CD4 naive cells filled three plates per donor, CD4 memory three, CD8 naive two and CD8 memory one.

Comments on this clone: Its antigen is currently unknown.

There are 14 residues in the CDR3. Looked up from germline, CDR1 is SNHLY and CDR2 is FYNNEI. With 7 bases removed from V and 2 bases from J, the gap between germline ends came to 11 bases. Nashville, Tennessee was home to all donors, who were Caucasian adults. Splitting of CD4+ cells produced CD45RA+ naive and CD45RA-negative memory subsets. The study, taken as a whole, reports: Though the depth was large, rarefaction showed that sorted-subset sequencing was incomplete.

The method was immunoSEQ multiplex PCR; TCRdb's version includes in-frame clones alone and lacks a portion of them. There are about 2.4 million clones in the sample; under 95% occur only once, and more than 0.35% lies in the top ten. The V and J genes are TRBV2 and TRBJ2-2; D remains ambiguous. The receptor's source is a young man in good health. Some clones in this sample may be carry-over from other donors' samples. Sequencing was done on a sample of naive CD4+ T cells from PBMCs. Subset reported: CD45RA+ positively selected. Here the CDR3 DNA reads TGTGCCAGCATCCGCCTTGACAACACCGGGGAGCTGTTTTTT. Translated, it gives CASIRLDNTGELFF.